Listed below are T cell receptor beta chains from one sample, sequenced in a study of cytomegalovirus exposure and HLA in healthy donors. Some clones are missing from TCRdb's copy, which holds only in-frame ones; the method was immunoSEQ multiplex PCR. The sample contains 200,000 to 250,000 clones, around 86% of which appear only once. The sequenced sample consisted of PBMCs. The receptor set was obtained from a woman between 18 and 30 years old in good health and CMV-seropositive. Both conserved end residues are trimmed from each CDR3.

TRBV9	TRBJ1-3	ASSPLGNTIY
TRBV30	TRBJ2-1	AWSGSLAGSGFSFGNEQF
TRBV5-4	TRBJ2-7	ASSLGGSKGEQY
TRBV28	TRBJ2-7	ASSFEGTRQLEQY
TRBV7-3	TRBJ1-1	ASSLTSGGTEAF
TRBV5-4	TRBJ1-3	ASSLASQGSGNTIY
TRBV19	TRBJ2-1	ASTRDRGGREQF
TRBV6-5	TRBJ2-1	ASRWLGGSEQF
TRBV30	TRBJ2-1	AWKGTSGYSSYNEQF
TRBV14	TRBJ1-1	ASSQGRDTEAF
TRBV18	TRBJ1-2	ASSPWTGGPYGYT
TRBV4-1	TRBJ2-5	ASSPIGGEETQY
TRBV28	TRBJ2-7	ASSQGQSSYEQY
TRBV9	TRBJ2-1	ASSVDSGNYNEQF
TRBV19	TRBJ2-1	ASSARGPLAGLNEQF
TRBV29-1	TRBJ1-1	SAGEGVNTEAF
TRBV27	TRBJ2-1	ASSSIPGLAVNYNEQF
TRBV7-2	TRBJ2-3	ASSFISGILTSTDTQY
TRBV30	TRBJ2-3	AWSLDRTDTQY
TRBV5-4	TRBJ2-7	ASSPGGTYEQY
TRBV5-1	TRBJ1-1	ASSAGDSRDSEAF
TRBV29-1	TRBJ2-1	SVEGGSSYNEQF
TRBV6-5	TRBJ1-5	ASPPGGSNQPQH
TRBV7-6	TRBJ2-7	ASSSLVQGTPYEQY
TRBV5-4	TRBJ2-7	ASSHAGREQY
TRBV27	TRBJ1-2	ASSLGQRVTRFYGYT